Listed here are 8 T cell receptor beta chains from one sample, sequenced in a study of blood T cell repertoires in COVID-19. Clones were sequenced by immunoSEQ multiplex PCR, and TCRdb holds only the in-frame ones, with some missing. The data hold 150,000 to 200,000 clones, with approximately 86% observed a single time. The sample was peripheral blood. Every receptor here comes from a man in his 70s with acute or convalescent COVID-19.

The rearrangement links TRBV5-4 to TRBJ2-7; D is unclear. The CDR3 spans 13 residues. Germline V gene sequence: CDR1 SGHNT, CDR2 YYREEE (reference sequence). Trimming removed 4 bases from V and 5 bases from J, with 13 bases in between. The CDR3 region is CASSRAPQDEQYF. The CDR3 bases are TGTGCCAGCAGCCGTGCTCCCCAGGACGAGCAGTACTTC.

This clone was observed a handful of times. This chain uses TRBV5-5 with TRBJ2-2; tentatively, D is TRBD1 (5 bases). The V and J ends lost 3 bases and 3 bases respectively, with 12 bases between them. CDR3 length: 15 amino acids. Germline CDR1 SGHKS, CDR2 YYEKEE (reference sequence). The CDR3 loop reads CASSYIQGYTGELFF. CDR3 nucleotide sequence: TGTGCCAGCAGCTACATCCAGGGTTACACCGGGGAGCTGTTTTTT.

The gene calls are TRBV7-2 and TRBJ2-7; the D gene is possibly TRBD1 (5 bases). The CDR3 spans 14 residues. Germline V CDR1 and CDR2: SGHTA, FQGNSA. Trimming took 5 bases from V and 2 from J, leaving 13 bases between them. Here the CDR3 DNA reads TGTGCCAGCAGCCCTAACCAGGGCCCCTACGAGCAGTACTTC. It codes for CASSPNQGPYEQYF.

DNA for the CDR3: TGCGCCAGCAGCCCACTCCTAGACGCTTTAACCGAGCAGTACTTC. It encodes CASSPLLDALTEQYF. The chain couples TRBV4-3 to TRBJ2-7; D not resolved. The CDR3 covers 15 residues. Trimming pared 4 bases from V and 6 bases from J, leaving 19 bases between. Per the germline V gene, CDR1 is LGHNA and CDR2 is YSLEER.

V usage is TRBV29-1 and J usage is TRBJ2-2; 9 bases line up with TRBD1. This CDR3 has 17 amino acids. Germline CDR1 is SQVTM and CDR2 is ANQGSEA. V was clipped by 4 bases and J by 4 bases; unmatched bases: 13. CDR3: CSVGGWGQGRSTGELFF. CDR3 nucleotide sequence: TGCAGCGTTGGGGGCTGGGGACAGGGTCGGAGCACCGGGGAGCTGTTTTTT.

The V gene is TRBV5-1, the J gene TRBJ2-1; TRBD2 matches at 7 bases. This CDR3 has 13 residues. Germline CDR1 SGHRS, CDR2 YFSETQ. Germline trimming cut 4 bases from V and 7 bases from J; bases unmatched to any gene: 5. CDR3 sequence: CASSPLGGNEQFF. The CDR3 DNA reads as TGCGCCAGCAGCCCCCTGGGGGGGAATGAGCAGTTCTTC.

The chain joins TRBV7-2 to TRBJ2-7, with 8 bases aligning to TRBD2. This CDR3 has 15 amino acids. Germline V gene data show CDR1 as SGHTA and CDR2 as FQGNSA. V lost 4 bases, J lost 4 bases, and 9 bases stayed unmatched. The CDR3 loop is CASSWPLAGSYEQYF. Written as DNA, the CDR3 is TGTGCCAGCAGCTGGCCCTTAGCGGGGTCTTACGAGCAGTACTTC.

The rearrangement links TRBV5-4 to TRBJ1-2; possibly TRBD1 for D (6 bases). This CDR3 is built from 13 residues. V lost 2 bases and J lost 4, with 9 bases in between. CDR1 SGHNT and CDR2 YYREEE come from the germline V gene (reference sequence). CDR3 nucleotides: TGTGCCAGCAGCTTCAAACAGGGCTATGGCTACACCTTC. It encodes CASSFKQGYGYTF.